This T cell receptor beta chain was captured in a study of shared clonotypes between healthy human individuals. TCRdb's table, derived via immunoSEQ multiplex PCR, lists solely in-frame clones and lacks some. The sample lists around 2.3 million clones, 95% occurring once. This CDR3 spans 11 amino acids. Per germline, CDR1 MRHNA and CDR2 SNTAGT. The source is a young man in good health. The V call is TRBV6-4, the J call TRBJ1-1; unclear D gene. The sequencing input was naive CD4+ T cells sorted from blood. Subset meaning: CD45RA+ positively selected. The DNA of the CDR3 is TGTGCATTACGGCAGAACACTGAAGCTTTCTTT. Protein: CALRQNTEAFF.